The 27 T cell receptor beta chains below come from one sample, sequenced in a study of cytomegalovirus exposure and HLA in healthy donors. PCR involved 60 Vbeta and 13 Jbeta primers. Generated by immunoSEQ multiplex PCR, the TCRdb table keeps only in-frame clones and is missing some. The sample's table shows tens of thousands of clones. The source material was PBMCs. These receptors originate from a woman aged 25 to 39 in good health and CMV-seronegative.

The J gene is TRBJ2-1, the V gene TRBV18; TRBD2 aligns across 9 bases. The germline gives CDR1 KGHSH, CDR2 LQKENI. This CDR3 has 14 residues. V gave up 5 bases and J gave up 8 bases; unmatched junction bases: 7. CDR3 nucleotides: TGTGCCAGCTCATCAAGGACTAGCGACTATGAGCAGTTCTTC. It specifies CASSSRTSDYEQFF.

The CDR3 reads CASSDRAGHNYGYTF. Written as DNA, the CDR3 is TGTGCCAGCAGTGATAGGGCAGGGCATAACTATGGCTACACCTTC. This chain connects TRBV6-4 to TRBJ1-2; D is perhaps TRBD1 (5 bases). Germline CDR1 and CDR2: MRHNA and SNTAGT. The CDR3 extends over 15 amino acids. V gave up 3 bases and J gave up 1 base, with 12 bases separating them.

The rearrangement links TRBV18 to TRBJ1-2; possible D gene TRBD1, 6 bases. V lost 2 bases and J lost 0, with 10 bases in between. Germline lookup yields CDR1 KGHSH and CDR2 LQKENI. The CDR3 is 15 residues long. This CDR3 reads CASSPDGQPNYGYTF. Here the CDR3 DNA reads TGTGCCAGCTCACCAGACGGACAGCCTAACTATGGCTACACCTTC.

J is TRBJ1-2 and V is TRBV6-1; D is unclear. This CDR3 region has 13 residues. Germline V gives CDR1 MNHNS, CDR2 SASEGT. V lost 3 bases and J 4 bases, leaving 9 bases between the germline ends. The CDR3 nucleotides are TGTGCCAGCAGTGATGAGACTGGCTATGGCTACACCTTC. Encoded protein: CASSDETGYGYTF.

The V gene is TRBV6-5, the J gene TRBJ1-1; D gene ambiguous. Germline assignment: CDR1 MNHEY and CDR2 SVGAGI. V was cut by 6 bases and J by 1 base, with 3 bases left in between. The CDR3 extends over 11 amino acids. The chain's CDR3 is CASSSNTEAFF. For the CDR3, the DNA is TGTGCCAGCAGCTCGAACACTGAAGCTTTCTTT.

The chain's CDR3 is CASSRTGGAYEQYF. The CDR3 DNA is TGTGCCAGTAGTCGAACAGGGGGAGCCTACGAGCAGTACTTC. This chain joins TRBV19 and TRBJ2-7; 8 bases agree with TRBD1. Germline trimming cut 5 bases from V and 2 bases from J; bases unmatched to any gene: 5. This CDR3 has 14 amino acids. Germline loops: CDR1 LNHDA, CDR2 SQIVND (reference sequence).

This chain links TRBV28 with TRBJ1-1; tentative D call: TRBD1 (5 bases). The V end lost 1 base, the J end lost 11 bases, and 11 bases lay between the germline ends. CDR1 is MDHEN and CDR2 is SYDVKM in the germline V gene. This CDR3 is 12 amino acids long. This CDR3 reads CASSLLAGKAFF. The CDR3 nucleotides are TGTGCCAGCAGTTTATTGGCAGGGAAGGCTTTCTTT.

V usage is TRBV4-1 and J usage is TRBJ1-2; 11 bases are shared with TRBD1. Germline CDR1 MGHRA, CDR2 YSYEKL. The J segment lost 3 bases and the V segment lost 5 bases, leaving 5 bases of the junction unmatched. This CDR3 is built from 15 residues. The CDR3 bases are TGCGCCAGCAGCTCTCCGGGACAGGGGGACTATGGCTACACCTTC. Translated, it gives CASSSPGQGDYGYTF.

The rearrangement links TRBV7-9 to TRBJ2-1; the match to TRBD2 covers 7 bases. The CDR3 covers 15 residues. Germline V gives CDR1 SEHNR, CDR2 FQNEAQ (reference sequence). The V and J ends lost 1 base and 2 bases, in that order; junction bases with no gene match: 2. The CDR3: CASSLGGGAYNEQFF. CDR3 sequence (DNA): TGTGCCAGCAGCTTAGGCGGGGGTGCCTACAATGAGCAGTTCTTC.

CDR3 nucleotides: TGTGCCAGCAGTTCCCTAATTTCACCCCTCCACTTT. The encoded protein is CASSSLISPLHF. The gene calls are TRBV6-5 and TRBJ1-6, with D unresolved. Germline CDR1 is MNHEY and CDR2 is SVGAGI. Trimming shortened V by 4 bases and J by 9 bases, and 7 bases separated the two germline ends. The CDR3 loop spans 12 amino acids.

This chain links TRBV19 with TRBJ2-1; TRBD1 aligns across 7 bases. The CDR3 runs to 17 residues. The V gene's germline CDR1 is LNHDA and CDR2 SQIVND (reference sequence). V lost 4 bases to trimming and J lost 8 bases; unmatched junction nucleotides: 17. CDR3 amino acids: CASSRAGVRQGGDEQFF. The DNA for the CDR3 is TGTGCCAGTAGTAGGGCAGGGGTGAGACAGGGTGGCGATGAGCAGTTCTTC.

The CDR3 reads CASSLSGAINEQFF. CDR3 bases: TGTGCCAGCAGCTTATCAGGGGCCATCAATGAGCAGTTCTTC. The chain recombines TRBV11-2 with TRBJ2-1; possibly TRBD1 for D (6 bases). V dropped 2 bases and J dropped 6 bases, with 11 bases sitting between them. Germline V gene lookup returns CDR1 SGHAT and CDR2 FQNNGV. This CDR3 has 14 amino acids.

The rearrangement links TRBV30 to TRBJ1-2, with unresolved D. Germline V CDR1 and CDR2: GTSNPN, SVGIG (reference sequence). The V and J ends lost 3 bases and 0 bases respectively, with 11 bases between them. This CDR3 is 14 amino acids long. The CDR3 loop is CAWSNGPPNYGYTF. In DNA, the CDR3 is TGTGCCTGGAGCAATGGCCCCCCTAACTATGGCTACACCTTC.

The genes are TRBV10-2 and TRBJ1-1, with TRBD1 matching over 8 bases. There are 15 residues in the CDR3. J was trimmed by 1 base and V by 6 bases; bases with no gene match: 7. Germline loops: CDR1 WSHSY, CDR2 SAAADI. This CDR3 is CASRDRTGRNTEAFF. The CDR3 DNA reads as TGCGCCAGCAGGGACCGGACAGGGAGGAACACTGAAGCTTTCTTT.

Concerning this clone itself: The same CDR3 also results from other DNA sequences found in this sample. The chain employs TRBV5-1 and TRBJ1-4; 7 bases are shared with TRBD1. CDR1 is SGHRS, CDR2 YFSETQ, per germline. The junction had 1 base not matched to a gene; V was cut back by 2 bases and J by 0 bases. The CDR3 is 15 residues long. This chain's CDR3 is CASSLTGATNEKLFF. CDR3 DNA: TGCGCCAGCAGCTTAACAGGGGCAACTAATGAAAAACTGTTTTTT.

This chain links TRBV7-2 with TRBJ1-1; no firm D call. This CDR3 contains 12 residues. In germline, CDR1 is SGHTA, CDR2 FQGNSA. V was cut by 2 bases and J by 5 bases, with 6 bases left in between. The CDR3, as DNA: TGTGCCAGCAGCTTAACGGGGACTGAAGCTTTCTTT. Translation: CASSLTGTEAFF.

The chain has TRBV18 and TRBJ2-4; TRBD2 is a possible D gene (5 bases). Germline V CDR1 and CDR2: KGHSH, LQKENI. This CDR3 comprises 17 residues. V shed 1 base and J shed 2 bases, with 15 bases lying between them. CDR3 DNA sequence: TGTGCCAGCTCACCACAAGGCACTCCGGGAACCAAAAACATTCAGTACTTC. It specifies CASSPQGTPGTKNIQYF.

This rearrangement joins TRBV19 to TRBJ2-4; maybe TRBD2 (5 bases). This CDR3 has 14 residues. Trimming left V 6 bases short and J 5 bases short, with 14 bases between. From germline, CDR1 is LNHDA and CDR2 SQIVND (reference sequence). Here the CDR3 reads CASRSRGVENIQYF. DNA of the CDR3: TGTGCCAGTAGGTCTCGGGGAGTAGAAAACATTCAGTACTTC.

A note on this clone: The junction and the germline gene differ at one end; a read error may be behind it. The V gene is TRBV30, the J gene TRBJ1-2, with 8 bases fitting TRBD1. The CDR3 has 12 amino acids. The germline V gene has CDR1 GTSNPN and CDR2 SVGIG (reference sequence). CDR3 DNA sequence: TGTGCCTGGAGTCCAACAGGGGGACCTAGAAGCTTC. This translates into CAWSPTGGPRSF.

This rearrangement joins TRBV12-5 to TRBJ2-2, with 7 bases identical to TRBD1. The V and J ends lost 6 bases and 4 bases, in that order; junction bases with no gene match: 8. In germline, CDR1 is LGHNT, CDR2 FRNRAP. The CDR3 is made up of 15 amino acids. CDR3 DNA: TGTGCTAGTGGGACCGACAGGGCTCCCACCGGGGAGCTGTTTTTT. It yields the protein CASGTDRAPTGELFF.

The chain employs TRBV4-1 and TRBJ2-7; 15 nucleotides line up with TRBD2. The CDR3 totals 18 residues. The V gene's germline CDR1 is MGHRA and CDR2 YSYEKL. V shed 4 bases, J shed 7 bases, and the junction held 14 bases outside the gene matches. CDR3 amino acids: CASSRGLAGGPLAGEQYF. The CDR3 region has the DNA TGCGCCAGCAGCCGAGGACTAGCGGGAGGGCCTTTGGCGGGGGAGCAGTACTTC.

V is TRBV13 and J is TRBJ1-1, with D unclear. Germline CDR1 reads PRHDT; CDR2 reads FYEKMQ (reference sequence). This CDR3 region has 13 residues. Trimming pared 6 bases from V and 10 bases from J, leaving 18 bases between. The CDR3 sequence: CASRSPGDGGAFF. CDR3 DNA: TGTGCCAGCAGATCACCCGGGGATGGCGGAGCTTTCTTT.

The chain employs TRBV7-9 and TRBJ2-7; D is possibly TRBD1 (5 bases). The CDR3 runs to 13 residues. In germline, CDR1 is SEHNR, CDR2 FQNEAQ (reference sequence). The V and J ends lost 4 bases and 4 bases respectively, with 11 bases between them. The CDR3: CASSSLDTYEQYF. DNA of the CDR3: TGTGCCAGCAGCTCCCTGGACACGTACGAGCAGTACTTC.

The rearrangement uses TRBV6-5 and TRBJ1-1; TRBD1 matches 10 bases. Germline loops: CDR1 MNHEY, CDR2 SVGAGI. With 6 bases clipped from V and 2 bases from J, the junction kept 6 bases outside the gene matches. The CDR3 spans 15 residues. The CDR3 loop reads CASRDRGIHNTEAFF. CDR3 DNA sequence: TGTGCCAGCAGGGACAGGGGGATTCATAACACTGAAGCTTTCTTT.

The CDR3 region is CASSSGLAGGRNIQYF. Here the CDR3 DNA reads TGCGCCAGCAGCTCGGGACTAGCGGGAGGGAGGAACATTCAGTACTTC. The chain links TRBV5-1 to TRBJ2-4; TRBD2 agrees at 16 bases. This CDR3 spans 16 amino acids. Trimming cost V 3 bases and J 7 bases; bases outside gene matches: 4. Looked up from germline, CDR1 is SGHRS and CDR2 is YFSETQ.

This sequence joins TRBV5-1 and TRBJ1-1; TRBD1 matches 7 bases. Germline V gene data show CDR1 as SGHRS and CDR2 as YFSETQ. CDR3 length: 14 amino acids. Trimming cost V 4 bases and J 0 bases; bases outside gene matches: 3. The CDR3 sequence: CASSLTGLNTEAFF. In DNA form, the CDR3 reads TGCGCCAGCAGCCTGACAGGGCTGAACACTGAAGCTTTCTTT.

The rearrangement links TRBV5-1 to TRBJ1-4, with D perhaps TRBD1 (5 bases). Germline V gives CDR1 SGHRS, CDR2 YFSETQ. This CDR3 has 14 residues. With 4 bases removed from V and 0 bases from J, the gap between germline ends came to 7 bases. The CDR3 DNA sequence: TGCGCCAGCAGCGCGACAGCAACTAATGAAAAACTGTTTTTT. Its translation: CASSATATNEKLFF.